This TCR beta chain was recorded in a study of cytomegalovirus exposure and HLA in healthy donors. Study-wide points: An analysis done earlier found most TCR beta V segments productive about 87% or about 30% of the time. Presence/absence comparisons presumed near-even sequencing depth among donors. A missense variant in DCLRE1C was later tied to TCR beta V- and J-gene trimming.

The CDR3 is 13 amino acids. Between the trimmed V and J ends, which lost 2 bases and 10 bases, there was a span of 9 bases. Germline loops: CDR1 KGHSH, CDR2 LQKENI. This clone was seen only a few times. Its antigen is not known. Each of the donors was a healthy bone marrow donor. PCR was performed using 60 Vbeta and 13 Jbeta primers. TCRdb's table, derived via immunoSEQ multiplex PCR, lists solely in-frame clones and lacks some. The data show 170,000 or so clones, approximately 80% seen once. V gene TRBV18 combines with J gene TRBJ1-6; maybe TRBD1 (6 bases). The clonotype comes from a man aged 18 to 29 in good health and CMV-seronegative. Source material: PBMCs. The CDR3 region is CASSPTRGSPLHF. The CDR3 DNA is TGTGCCAGCTCACCAACCAGGGGATCACCCCTCCACTTT.